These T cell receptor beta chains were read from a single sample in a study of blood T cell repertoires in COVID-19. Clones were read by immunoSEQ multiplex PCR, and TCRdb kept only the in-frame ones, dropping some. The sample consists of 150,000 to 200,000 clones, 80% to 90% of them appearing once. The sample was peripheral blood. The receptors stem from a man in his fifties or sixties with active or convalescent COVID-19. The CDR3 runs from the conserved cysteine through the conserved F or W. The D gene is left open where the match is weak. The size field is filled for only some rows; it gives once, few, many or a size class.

DNA: TGTGCCAGCAGCGAAGGGACAGGGGGCTATACTGATACGCAGTATTTT
CDR3: CASSEGTGGYTDTQYF
V: TRBV6-4
size: once
J: TRBJ2-3
D: TRBD1

DNA: TGTGCCAGCTCACCATTCGTGGGACAGGCGACCTACGAGCAGTACTTC
CDR3: CASSPFVGQATYEQYF
V: TRBV18
size: few
J: TRBJ2-7
D: TRBD1

DNA: TGTGCCAGCAGCTTAGTAGCAAACACCGGGGAGCTGTTTTTT
CDR3: CASSLVANTGELFF
V: TRBV7-2
size: once
J: TRBJ2-2
D: NA

DNA: TGTGCCAGCAGCTTAAAAGCGGGGGGCCAGACCCAGTACTTC
CDR3: CASSLKAGGQTQYF
V: TRBV7-2
size: NA
J: TRBJ2-5
D: TRBD2

DNA: TGTGCCAGCTTCCGGGACAGGGACTACGAGCAGTACTTC
CDR3: CASFRDRDYEQYF
V: TRBV2
size: NA
J: TRBJ2-7
D: TRBD1

DNA: TGTGCCAGCAGCGTTACTAGCGGAAGTTACAATGAGCAGTTCTTC
CDR3: CASSVTSGSYNEQFF
V: TRBV7-7
size: NA
J: TRBJ2-1
D: TRBD2

DNA: TGTGCCAGTATTAGCGGGGGGAATGAGCAGTTCTTC
CDR3: CASISGGNEQFF
V: TRBV19
size: NA
J: TRBJ2-1
D: TRBD2

DNA: TGTGCCAGCAGCTTAGCGGGGGGGAACCTCTACGAGCAGTACTTC
CDR3: CASSLAGGNLYEQYF
V: TRBV7-2
size: NA
J: TRBJ2-7
D: TRBD2

DNA: TGTGCCACCAGTGATTTTAAGGACAGGGGGGATGAGCAGTTCTTC
CDR3: CATSDFKDRGDEQFF
V: TRBV24-1
size: NA
J: TRBJ2-1
D: TRBD1

DNA: TGTGCCAGTAGTCCTAGTTTGACCTCCTACGAGCAGTACTTC
CDR3: CASSPSLTSYEQYF
V: TRBV19
size: NA
J: TRBJ2-7
D: NA

DNA: TGCGCCAGCAGTCCAGGTAGGACTAGCGGCGCCTACGAGCAGTACTTC
CDR3: CASSPGRTSGAYEQYF
V: TRBV4-3
size: NA
J: TRBJ2-7
D: TRBD2

DNA: TGTGCCAGCAGTGCCCTATTATCAACTAATGAAAAACTGTTTTTT
CDR3: CASSALLSTNEKLFF
V: TRBV28
size: NA
J: TRBJ1-4
D: NA

DNA: TGTGCCAGCAGGGGACAGGGGGCGCGGGGAGCTTTCTTT
CDR3: CASRGQGARGAFF
V: TRBV27
size: once
J: TRBJ1-1
D: TRBD1

DNA: TGCGCCAGCAGCCAAGGAAGGTGGGACAACTCCTACGAGCAGTACTTC
CDR3: CASSQGRWDNSYEQYF
V: TRBV4-3
size: NA
J: TRBJ2-7
D: NA

DNA: TGTGCCAGCAGCGTTTCTAGCGGGGGGGTTGAGCAGTTCTTC
CDR3: CASSVSSGGVEQFF
V: TRBV9
size: NA
J: TRBJ2-1
D: TRBD2

DNA: TGTGCCAGCAGCCCAGGACAGACCATGAACACTGAAGCTTTCTTT
CDR3: CASSPGQTMNTEAFF
V: TRBV11-3
size: few
J: TRBJ1-1
D: NA

DNA: TGTGCCAGCAGTGAAGTAGAGACAGGGACCTACAATGAGCAGTTCTTC
CDR3: CASSEVETGTYNEQFF
V: TRBV2
size: NA
J: TRBJ2-1
D: TRBD1